This T cell receptor (beta chain) was recovered during a study of T cells in Graves' hyperthyroidism and ophthalmopathy. This clonotype appeared many times. Amplified regions were TCR beta CDR3 sequences from RNA transcripts. HTBI primers were the set used in a first-round RT-PCR of the TCR CDR3. TCRdb recomputed calls from the multiplex PCR reads with MiXCR, one row per CDR3 protein. The data show some 600,000 distinct CDR3 sequences, with approximately 13% seen just once and approximately 5.7% held by the top ten. CDR1 is SGHVS, CDR2 FQNEAQ, per germline. Trimming shortened V by 6 bases and J by 2 bases, and 21 bases separated the two germline ends. The length of the CDR3 is 17 residues.

Sequencing was done on a sample of blood. The receptor's source is a woman aged 30 to 39 with Graves' hyperthyroidism that later progressed to Graves' ophthalmopathy. This sequence joins TRBV7-8 and TRBJ2-3; D might be TRBD2 (5 bases). Written as DNA, the CDR3 is TGTGCCAGCAGTCTTCCGACGAGCGGACCTATCACAGATACGCAGTATTTT. This encodes CASSLPTSGPITDTQYF.